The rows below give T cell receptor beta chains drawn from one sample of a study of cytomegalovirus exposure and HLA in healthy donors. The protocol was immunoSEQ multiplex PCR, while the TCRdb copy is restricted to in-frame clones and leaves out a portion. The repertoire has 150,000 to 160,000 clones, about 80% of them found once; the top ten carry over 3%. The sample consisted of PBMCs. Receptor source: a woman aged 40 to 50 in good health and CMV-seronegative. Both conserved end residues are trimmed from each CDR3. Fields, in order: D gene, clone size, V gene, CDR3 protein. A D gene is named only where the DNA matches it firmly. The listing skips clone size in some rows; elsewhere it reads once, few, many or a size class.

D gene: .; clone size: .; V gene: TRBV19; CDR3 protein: ASHSPGNDEKLF
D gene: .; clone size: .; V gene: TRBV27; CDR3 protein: ASNNGRGYT
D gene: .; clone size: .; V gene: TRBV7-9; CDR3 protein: ASSSQVPTVGYT
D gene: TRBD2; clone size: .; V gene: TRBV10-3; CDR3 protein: AISESTGTSGFNEQF
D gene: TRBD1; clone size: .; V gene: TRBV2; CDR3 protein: ASSAKGAAGNTIY
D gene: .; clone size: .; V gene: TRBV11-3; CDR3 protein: ASRHVRDHEQY
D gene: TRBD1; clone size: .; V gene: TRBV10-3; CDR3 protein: AISEYGQGNTEAF
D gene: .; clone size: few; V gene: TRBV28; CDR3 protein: ASSLGGVGEKLF
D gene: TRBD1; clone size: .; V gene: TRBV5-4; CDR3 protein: ASSLGGRGFDEQY
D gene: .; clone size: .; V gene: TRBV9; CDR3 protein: ASSVGENRNIQY
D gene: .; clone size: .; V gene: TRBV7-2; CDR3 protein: ASSLWVSFNTGELF
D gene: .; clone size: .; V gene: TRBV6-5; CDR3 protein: ASGKRVGADTEAF
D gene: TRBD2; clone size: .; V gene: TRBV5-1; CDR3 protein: ASSPGLAGDETQY
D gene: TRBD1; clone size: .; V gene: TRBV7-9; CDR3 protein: ASSSFGTGFYEQY
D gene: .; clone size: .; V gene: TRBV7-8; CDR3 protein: ASSLALEGYT
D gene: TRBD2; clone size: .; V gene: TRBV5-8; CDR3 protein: ASSPGTSGGAETQY
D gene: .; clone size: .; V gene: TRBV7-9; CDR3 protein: ASSRDSGLVDNYGYT
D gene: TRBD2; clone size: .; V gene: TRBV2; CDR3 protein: ASSDRRGALTGELF
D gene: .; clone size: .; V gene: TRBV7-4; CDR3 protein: ASSLETTLSGANVLT
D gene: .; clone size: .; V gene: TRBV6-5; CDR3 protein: ASSRSRGTYEQY
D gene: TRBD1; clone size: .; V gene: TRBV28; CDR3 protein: ASSGQGREQY
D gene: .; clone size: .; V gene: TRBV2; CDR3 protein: ASSEATGRGNTIY
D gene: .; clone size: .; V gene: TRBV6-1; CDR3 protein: ASSGGANYGYT
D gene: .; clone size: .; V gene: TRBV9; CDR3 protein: ASSVEGGGGYEQY
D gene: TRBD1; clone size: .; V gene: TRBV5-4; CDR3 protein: ASSRTIGQGGNTIY
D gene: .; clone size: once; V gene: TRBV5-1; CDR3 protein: ASSLDYRSYEQY
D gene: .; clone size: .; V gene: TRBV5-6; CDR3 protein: ASSLAGPNTEAF
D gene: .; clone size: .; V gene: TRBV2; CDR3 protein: ASKYDKTVAKNIQY
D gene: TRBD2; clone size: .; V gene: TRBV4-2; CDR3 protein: ASRGGATDTQY
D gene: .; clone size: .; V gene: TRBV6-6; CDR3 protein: ASSYSGANTGELF
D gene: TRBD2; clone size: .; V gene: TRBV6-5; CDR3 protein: ASRKRLAGDNEQF
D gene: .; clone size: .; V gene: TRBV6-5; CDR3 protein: ASSYSAGDTEAF
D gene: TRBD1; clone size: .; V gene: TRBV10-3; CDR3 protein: ATRDSKSSGNTIY
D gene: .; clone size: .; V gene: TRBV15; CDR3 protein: ATSRDQKYEQY
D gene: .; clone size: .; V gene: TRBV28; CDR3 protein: ASIGWGDTSTDTQY
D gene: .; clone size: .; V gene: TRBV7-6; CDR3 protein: ASSLAGVGSGANVLT
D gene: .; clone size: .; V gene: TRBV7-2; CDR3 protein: ASSLVGSKAF